The sequence of this T cell receptor beta chain was determined in a study of T cell repertoires in cytomegalovirus infection. Study context: Carrying CMV and the relevant HLA type showed in public TCR beta signatures.

In TCRdb, the reads were re-called with MiXCR into one record per CDR3 protein. In the table there are about 440,000 distinct CDR3 sequences, about a third of which are singletons. Trimming shortened V by 0 bases and J by 2 bases, and 14 bases separated the two germline ends. The CDR3 consists of 16 residues. Germline CDR1 SGHTS, CDR2 YDEGEE. Sequenced sample: PBMCs. This chain joins TRBV5-8 and TRBJ1-2; D remains ambiguous. This receptor was taken from a human donor in good health (CMV status not recorded). Some clones in this sample may be carry-over from other donors' samples. The CDR3 loop is CASSLGWSGANYGYTF. The DNA of the CDR3 is TGTGCCAGCAGCTTGGGATGGTCAGGAGCAAACTATGGCTACACCTTC.